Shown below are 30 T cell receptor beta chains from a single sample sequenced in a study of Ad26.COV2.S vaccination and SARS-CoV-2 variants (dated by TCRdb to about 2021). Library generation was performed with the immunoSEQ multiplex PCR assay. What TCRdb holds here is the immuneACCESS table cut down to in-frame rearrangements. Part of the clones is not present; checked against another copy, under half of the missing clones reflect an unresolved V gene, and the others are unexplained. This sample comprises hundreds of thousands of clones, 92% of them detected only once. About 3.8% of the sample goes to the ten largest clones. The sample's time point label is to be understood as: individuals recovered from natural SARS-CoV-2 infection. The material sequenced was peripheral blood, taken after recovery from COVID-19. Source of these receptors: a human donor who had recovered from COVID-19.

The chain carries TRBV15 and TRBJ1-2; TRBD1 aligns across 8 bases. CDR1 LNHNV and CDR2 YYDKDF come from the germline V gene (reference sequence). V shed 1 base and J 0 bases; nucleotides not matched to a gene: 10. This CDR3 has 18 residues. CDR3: CATSRVVPDRAANYGYTF. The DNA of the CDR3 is TGTGCCACCAGCAGAGTGGTACCGGACAGGGCGGCTAACTATGGCTACACCTTC. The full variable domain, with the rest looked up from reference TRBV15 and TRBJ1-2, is DAMVIQNPRYQVTQFGKPVTLSCSQTLNHNVMYWYQQKSSQAPKLLFHYYDKDFNNEADTPDNFQSRRPNTSFCFLDIRSPGLGDTAMYLCATSRVVPDRAANYGYTFGSGTRLTVV.

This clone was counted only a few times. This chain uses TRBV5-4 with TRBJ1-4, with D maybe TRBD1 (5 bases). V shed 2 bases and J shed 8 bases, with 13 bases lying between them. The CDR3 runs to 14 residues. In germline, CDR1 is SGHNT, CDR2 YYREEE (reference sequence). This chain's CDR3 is CASSFRGTGEKLFF. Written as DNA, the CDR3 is TGTGCCAGCAGCTTCAGAGGGACGGGAGAAAAACTGTTTTTT.

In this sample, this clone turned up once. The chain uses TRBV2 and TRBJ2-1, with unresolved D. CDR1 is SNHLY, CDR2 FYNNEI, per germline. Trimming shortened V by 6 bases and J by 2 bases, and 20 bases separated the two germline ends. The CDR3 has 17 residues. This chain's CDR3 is CASRNPAGQDAYNEQFF. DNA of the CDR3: TGTGCCAGCAGGAATCCCGCCGGGCAGGACGCCTACAATGAGCAGTTCTTC.

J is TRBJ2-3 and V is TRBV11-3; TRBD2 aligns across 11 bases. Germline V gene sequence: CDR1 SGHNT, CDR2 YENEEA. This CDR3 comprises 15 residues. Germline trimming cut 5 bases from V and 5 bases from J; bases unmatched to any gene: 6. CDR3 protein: CASSVGLAEKDTQYF. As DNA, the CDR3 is TGTGCCAGCAGCGTGGGACTAGCGGAGAAAGATACGCAGTATTTT. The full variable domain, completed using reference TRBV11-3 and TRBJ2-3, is EAGVVQSPRYKIIEKKQPVAFWCNPISGHNTLYWYLQNLGQGPELLIRYENEEAVDDSQLPKDRFSAERLKGVDSTLKIQPAELGDSAVYLCASSVGLAEKDTQYFGPGTRLTVL.

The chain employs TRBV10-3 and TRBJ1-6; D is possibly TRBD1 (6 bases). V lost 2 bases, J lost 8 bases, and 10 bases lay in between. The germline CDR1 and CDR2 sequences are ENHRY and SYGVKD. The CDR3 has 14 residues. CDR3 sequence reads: CAISEGGADSPLHF. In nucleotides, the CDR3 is TGTGCCATCAGTGAGGGGGGGGCCGATTCACCCCTCCACTTT.

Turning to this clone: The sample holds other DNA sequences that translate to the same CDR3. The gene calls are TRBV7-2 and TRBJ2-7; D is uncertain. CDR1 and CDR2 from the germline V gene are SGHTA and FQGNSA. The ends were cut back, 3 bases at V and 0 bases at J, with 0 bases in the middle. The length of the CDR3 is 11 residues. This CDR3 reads CASSFSYEQYF. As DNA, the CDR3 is TGTGCCAGCAGCTTCTCCTACGAGCAGTACTTC.

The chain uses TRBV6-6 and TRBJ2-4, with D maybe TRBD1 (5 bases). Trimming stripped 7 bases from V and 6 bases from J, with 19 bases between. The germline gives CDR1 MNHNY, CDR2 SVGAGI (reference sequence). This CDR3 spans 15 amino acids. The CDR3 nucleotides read TGTGCCAGCAATCAACCTCAGGGAATGGGAAACATTCAGTACTTC. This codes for CASNQPQGMGNIQYF.

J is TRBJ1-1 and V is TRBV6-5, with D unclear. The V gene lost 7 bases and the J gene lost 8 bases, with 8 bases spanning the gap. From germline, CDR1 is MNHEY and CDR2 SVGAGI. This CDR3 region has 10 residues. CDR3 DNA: TGTGCCAGCATTGGGCGAGAAGCTTTCTTT. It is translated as CASIGREAFF.

For the CDR3, the DNA is TGCGCCAGCAGCGCATCAGGGGGCTACAATCAGCCCCAGCATTTT. Its translation: CASSASGGYNQPQHF. The rearrangement uses TRBV5-1 and TRBJ1-5; 8 positions agree with TRBD1. V was clipped by 4 bases and J by 3 bases; unmatched bases: 6. Germline-derived CDR1 and CDR2 are SGHRS and YFSETQ. This CDR3 contains 15 residues.

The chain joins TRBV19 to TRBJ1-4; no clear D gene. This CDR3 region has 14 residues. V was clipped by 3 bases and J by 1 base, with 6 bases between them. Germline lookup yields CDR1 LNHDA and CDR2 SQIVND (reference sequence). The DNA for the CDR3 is TGTGCCAGTAGTATGGCTCTAACTAATGAAAAACTGTTTTTT. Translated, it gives CASSMALTNEKLFF. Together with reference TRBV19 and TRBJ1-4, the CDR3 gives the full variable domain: DGGITQSPKYLFRKEGQNVTLSCEQNLNHDAMYWYRQDPGQGLRLIYYSQIVNDFQKGDIAEGYSVSREKKESFPLTVTSAQKNPTAFYLCASSMALTNEKLFFGSGTQLSVL.

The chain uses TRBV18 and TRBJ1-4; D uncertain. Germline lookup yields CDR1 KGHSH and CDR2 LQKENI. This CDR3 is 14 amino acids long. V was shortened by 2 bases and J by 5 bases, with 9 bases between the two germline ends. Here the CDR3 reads CASSPKGNNEKLFF. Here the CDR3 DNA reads TGTGCCAGCTCACCAAAAGGGAACAATGAAAAACTGTTTTTT.

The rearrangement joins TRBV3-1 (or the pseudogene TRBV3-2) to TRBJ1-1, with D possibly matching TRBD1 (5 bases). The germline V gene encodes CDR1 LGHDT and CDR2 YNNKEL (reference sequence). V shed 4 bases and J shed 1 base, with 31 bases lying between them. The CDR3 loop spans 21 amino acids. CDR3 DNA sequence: TGTGCCAGCAGCCTCCTTCCTCCGGGACTCAGCTTCACACCGGCGAACACTGAAGCTTTCTTT. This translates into CASSLLPPGLSFTPANTEAFF.

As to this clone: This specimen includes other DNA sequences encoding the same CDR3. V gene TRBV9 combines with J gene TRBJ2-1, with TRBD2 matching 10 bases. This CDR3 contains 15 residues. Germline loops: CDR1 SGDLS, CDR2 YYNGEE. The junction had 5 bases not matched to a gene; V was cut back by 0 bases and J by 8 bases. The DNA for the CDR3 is TGTGCCAGCAGCGTAGAAGCGGGGGGGCCATATGAGCAGTTCTTC. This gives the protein CASSVEAGGPYEQFF.

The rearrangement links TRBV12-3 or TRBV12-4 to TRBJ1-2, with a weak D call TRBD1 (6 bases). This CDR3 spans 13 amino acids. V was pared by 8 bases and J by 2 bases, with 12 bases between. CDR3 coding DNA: TGTGCCAGCGGGGGCAGGCTGAACTATGGCTACACCTTC. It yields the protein CASGGRLNYGYTF.

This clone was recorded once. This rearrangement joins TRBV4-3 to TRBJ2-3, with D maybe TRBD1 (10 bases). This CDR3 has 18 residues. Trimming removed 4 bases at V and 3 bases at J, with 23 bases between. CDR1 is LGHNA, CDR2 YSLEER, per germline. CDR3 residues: CASSRDRGSSGETDTQYF. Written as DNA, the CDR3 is TGCGCCAGCAGCCGGGACAGGGGTTCTAGCGGGGAGACAGATACGCAGTATTTT.

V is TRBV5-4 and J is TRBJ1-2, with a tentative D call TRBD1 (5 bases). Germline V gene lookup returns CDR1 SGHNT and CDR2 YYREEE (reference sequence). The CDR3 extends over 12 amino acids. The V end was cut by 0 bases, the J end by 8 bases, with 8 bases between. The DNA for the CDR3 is TGTGCCAGCAGCTTGGATGGGGCCGGCTACACCTTC. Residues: CASSLDGAGYTF.

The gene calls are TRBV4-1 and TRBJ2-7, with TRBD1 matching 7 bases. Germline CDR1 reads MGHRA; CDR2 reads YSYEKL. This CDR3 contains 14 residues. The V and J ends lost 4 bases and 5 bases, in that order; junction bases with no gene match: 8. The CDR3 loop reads CASSPHDRADEQYF. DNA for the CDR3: TGCGCCAGCAGCCCCCACGACAGGGCGGACGAGCAGTACTTC.

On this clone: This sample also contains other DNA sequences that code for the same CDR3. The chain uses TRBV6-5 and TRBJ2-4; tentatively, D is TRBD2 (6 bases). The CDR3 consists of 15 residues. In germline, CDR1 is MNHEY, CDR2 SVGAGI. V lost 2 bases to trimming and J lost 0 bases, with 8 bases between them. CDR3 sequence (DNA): TGTGCCAGCAGTTACCGGGGGTTAGCCAAAAACATTCAGTACTTC. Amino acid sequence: CASSYRGLAKNIQYF.

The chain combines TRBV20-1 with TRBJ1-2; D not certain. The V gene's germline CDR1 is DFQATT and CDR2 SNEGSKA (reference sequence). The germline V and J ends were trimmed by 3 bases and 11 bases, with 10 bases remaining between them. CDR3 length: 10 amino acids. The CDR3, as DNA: TGCAGTGCTAGGGAGCCCGGGTACACCTTC. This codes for CSAREPGYTF.

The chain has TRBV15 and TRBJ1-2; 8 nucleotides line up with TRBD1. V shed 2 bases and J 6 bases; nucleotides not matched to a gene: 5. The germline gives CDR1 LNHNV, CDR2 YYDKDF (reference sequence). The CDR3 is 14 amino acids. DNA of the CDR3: TGTGCCACCAGCAGAAGGGACAGGAGTCATGGCTACACCTTC. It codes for CATSRRDRSHGYTF.

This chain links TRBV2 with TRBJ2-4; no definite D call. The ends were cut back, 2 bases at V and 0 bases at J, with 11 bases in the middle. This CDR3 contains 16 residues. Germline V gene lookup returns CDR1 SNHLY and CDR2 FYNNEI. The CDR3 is CASSEKGHLAKNIQYF. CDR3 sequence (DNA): TGTGCCAGCAGTGAAAAAGGCCATCTAGCCAAAAACATTCAGTACTTC. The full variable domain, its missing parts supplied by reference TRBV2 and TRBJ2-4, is EPEVTQTPSHQVTQMGQEVILRCVPISNHLYFYWYRQILGQKVEFLVSFYNNEISEKSEIFDDQFSVERPDGSNFTLKIRSTKLEDSAMYFCASSEKGHLAKNIQYFGAGTRLSVL.

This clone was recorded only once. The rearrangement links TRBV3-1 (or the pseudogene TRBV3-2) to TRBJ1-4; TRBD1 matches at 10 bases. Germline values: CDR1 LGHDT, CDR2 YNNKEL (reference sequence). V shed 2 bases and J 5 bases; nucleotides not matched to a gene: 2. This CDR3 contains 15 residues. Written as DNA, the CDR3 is TGTGCCAGCAGCCAATCGGGACAGGGGAATGAAAAACTGTTTTTT. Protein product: CASSQSGQGNEKLFF.

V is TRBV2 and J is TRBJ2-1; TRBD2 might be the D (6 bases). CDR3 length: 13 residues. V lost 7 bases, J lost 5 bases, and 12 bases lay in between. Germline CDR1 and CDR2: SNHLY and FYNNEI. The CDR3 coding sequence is TGTGCCAGCAAACGGGGGATAAACAATGAGCAGTTCTTC. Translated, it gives CASKRGINNEQFF.

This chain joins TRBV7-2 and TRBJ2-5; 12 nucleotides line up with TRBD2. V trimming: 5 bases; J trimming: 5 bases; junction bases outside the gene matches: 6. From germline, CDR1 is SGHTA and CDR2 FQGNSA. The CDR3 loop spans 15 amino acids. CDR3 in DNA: TGTGCCAGCAGCACCCTAGCGGGGGGGCGGGAGACCCAGTACTTC. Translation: CASSTLAGGRETQYF.

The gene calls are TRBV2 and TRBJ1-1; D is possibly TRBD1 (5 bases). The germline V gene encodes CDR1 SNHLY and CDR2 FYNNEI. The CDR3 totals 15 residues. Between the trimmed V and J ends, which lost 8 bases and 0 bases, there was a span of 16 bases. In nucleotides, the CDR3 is TGTGCCAGCTCCACCCGGCGGGGGGTGAACACTGAAGCTTTCTTT. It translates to CASSTRRGVNTEAFF.

CDR3 loop: CATSLGLTGELFF. As DNA, the CDR3 is TGTGCCACCTCGTTAGGGCTCACCGGGGAGCTGTTTTTT. The V gene is TRBV24-1, the J gene TRBJ2-2; D gene unclear. V was shortened by 9 bases and J by 4 bases, with 11 bases between the two germline ends. The CDR3 is made up of 13 amino acids. Germline assignment: CDR1 KGHDR and CDR2 SFDVKD.

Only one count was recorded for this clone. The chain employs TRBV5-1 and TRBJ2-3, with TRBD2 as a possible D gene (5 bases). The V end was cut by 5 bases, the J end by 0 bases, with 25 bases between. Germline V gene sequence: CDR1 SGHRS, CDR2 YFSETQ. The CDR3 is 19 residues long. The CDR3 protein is CASSFERTTTYPSTDTQYF. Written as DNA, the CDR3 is TGCGCCAGCAGTTTTGAACGGACGACTACTTACCCTAGCACAGATACGCAGTATTTT.

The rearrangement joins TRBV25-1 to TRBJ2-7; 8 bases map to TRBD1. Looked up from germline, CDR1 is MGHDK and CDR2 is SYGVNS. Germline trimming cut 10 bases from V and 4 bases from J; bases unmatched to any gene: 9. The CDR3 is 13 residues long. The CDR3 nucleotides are TGTGCCACCGTTAGGACAGGGAGTTACGAGCAGTACTTC. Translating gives CATVRTGSYEQYF.

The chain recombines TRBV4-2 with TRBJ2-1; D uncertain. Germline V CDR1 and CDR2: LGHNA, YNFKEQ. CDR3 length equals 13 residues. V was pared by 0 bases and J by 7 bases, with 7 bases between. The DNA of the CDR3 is TGTGCCAGCAGCCAAGATTCGGATAATGAGCAGTTCTTC. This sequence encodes CASSQDSDNEQFF.

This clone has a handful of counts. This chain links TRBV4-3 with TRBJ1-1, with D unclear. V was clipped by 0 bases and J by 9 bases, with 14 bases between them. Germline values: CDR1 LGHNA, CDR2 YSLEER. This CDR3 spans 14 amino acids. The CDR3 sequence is CASSQDRANGKAFF. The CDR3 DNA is TGCGCCAGCAGCCAAGATAGGGCGAACGGGAAAGCTTTCTTT.